Shown below are 29 T cell receptor beta chains from a single sample sequenced in a study of CD8 T cells in ankylosing spondylitis. MiXCR, run by TCRdb on the 5' RACE reads, gives a single entry per CDR3 protein. The repertoire has around 250,000 distinct CDR3 sequences, under 20% of them found once; the top ten carry 25% to 40%. The material sequenced was blood, either unsorted or a sorted T cell fraction (not recorded which). These receptors originate from a male donor with ankylosing spondylitis or in good health (not recorded which).

This clonotype was recorded at least ten times. The V call is TRBV5-6, the J call TRBJ2-3; maybe TRBD2 (6 bases). Germline CDR1 is SGHDT and CDR2 is YYEEEE. V was pared by 0 bases and J by 2 bases, with 13 bases between. CDR3 length: 16 amino acids. In DNA, the CDR3 is TGTGCCAGCAGCTTGGGTCAGCGGGTGGACACAGATACGCAGTATTTT. Translating it yields CASSLGQRVDTDTQYF.

The chain carries TRBV9 and TRBJ2-7, with unresolved D. The CDR3 is 13 amino acids. Germline V lookup: CDR1 SGDLS, CDR2 YYNGEE. The V gene lost 2 bases and the J gene lost 2 bases, with 8 bases spanning the gap. As DNA, the CDR3 is TGTGCCAGCAGCGTGGGCAGCGCCTACGAGCAGTACTTC. Translation: CASSVGSAYEQYF.

This clonotype showed up just a few times. The chain carries TRBV27 and TRBJ2-7; 7 bases align to TRBD1. V lost 0 bases, J lost 4 bases, and 9 bases stayed unmatched. The V gene's germline CDR1 is MNHEY and CDR2 SMNVEV (reference sequence). The CDR3 spans 16 residues. The CDR3 sequence is CASSLSSTGQFYEQYF. The DNA for the CDR3 is TGTGCCAGCAGTTTATCGTCGACGGGACAGTTTTACGAGCAGTACTTC.

This clonotype was seen more than once but under ten times. CDR3 protein: CASSDRDGGLKETQYF. Here the CDR3 DNA reads TGTGCCAGCAGTGACAGGGATGGTGGGCTCAAAGAGACCCAGTACTTC. The rearrangement joins TRBV12-3 or TRBV12-4 to TRBJ2-5, with 7 bases lining up with TRBD1. The CDR3 totals 16 residues. With 5 bases clipped from V and 3 bases from J, the junction kept 12 bases outside the gene matches.

The chain employs TRBV9 and TRBJ2-1, with 13 bases matching TRBD2. Trimming at V came to 2 bases and at J to 3 bases, leaving 2 bases not matched to a gene. In germline, CDR1 is SGDLS, CDR2 YYNGEE. The CDR3 has 16 amino acids. The CDR3, as DNA: TGTGCCAGCAGCGTGGGACTAGCGGGGATCTACAATGAGCAGTTCTTC. Amino acid sequence: CASSVGLAGIYNEQFF.

This clonotype was recorded a few times. The chain recombines TRBV7-6 with TRBJ2-1; 10 bases align to TRBD2. The trim removed 3 bases at V and 4 bases at J, leaving 9 bases unmatched. The CDR3 contains 17 residues. Germline lookup yields CDR1 SGHVS and CDR2 FNYEAQ. This CDR3 is CASSFFLASGSYNEQFF. In DNA form, the CDR3 reads TGTGCCAGCAGCTTTTTCCTAGCTAGCGGGAGTTACAATGAGCAGTTCTTC. Drawing the rest from reference TRBV7-6 and TRBJ2-1, the complete variable domain is GAGVSQSPRYKVTKRGQDVALRCDPISGHVSLYWYRQALGQGPEFLTYFNYEAQQDKSGLPNDRFSAERPEGSISTLTIQRTEQRDSAMYRCASSFFLASGSYNEQFFGPGTRLTVL.

The V gene is TRBV4-3, the J gene TRBJ2-1, with no clear D. V dropped 0 bases and J dropped 8 bases, with 14 bases sitting between them. This CDR3 is 15 amino acids long. Germline assignment: CDR1 LGHNA and CDR2 YSLEER. CDR3 nucleotide sequence: TGCGCCAGCAGCCAAGACTGGCTCCGAGCCCATGAGCAGTTCTTC. Protein product: CASSQDWLRAHEQFF.

The V and J genes are TRBV27 and TRBJ2-1; weak D call: TRBD2 (6 bases). The ends were cut back, 8 bases at V and 0 bases at J, with 14 bases in the middle. Looked up from germline, CDR1 is MNHEY and CDR2 is SMNVEV (reference sequence). The CDR3 has 15 amino acids. The CDR3 DNA follows: TGTGCCAGCGCCTCGGGCGGGGCCTCCTACAATGAGCAGTTCTTC. This encodes CASASGGASYNEQFF.

This clonotype showed up just a few times. The chain joins TRBV4-3 to TRBJ2-2; 14 nucleotides line up with TRBD2. CDR1 and CDR2 (germline): LGHNA, YSLEER. The V and J ends lost 4 bases and 6 bases, in that order; junction bases with no gene match: 4. The CDR3 loop spans 16 amino acids. CDR3: CASSRGTSGSAGELFF. CDR3 nucleotides: TGCGCCAGCAGCCGAGGGACTAGCGGGAGCGCCGGGGAGCTGTTTTTT.

This rearrangement joins TRBV7-8 to TRBJ2-1; D gene uncertain. The CDR3 length is 15 residues. V dropped 4 bases and J dropped 0 bases, with 10 bases sitting between them. The germline CDR1 and CDR2 sequences are SGHVS and FQNEAQ. DNA for the CDR3: TGTGCCAGCAGCTCAACTATGAGCTCCTACAATGAGCAGTTCTTC. Encoded protein: CASSSTMSSYNEQFF.

This clonotype was seen only a few times. This chain links TRBV29-1 with TRBJ2-7; TRBD1 agrees at 8 bases. The CDR3 totals 15 residues. The junction had 14 bases not matched to a gene; V was cut back by 6 bases and J by 4 bases. CDR1 is SQVTM and CDR2 is ANQGSEA in the germline V gene. CDR3: CSVGATDRGIYEQYF. CDR3 DNA: TGCAGCGTCGGGGCCACTGACAGGGGTATATACGAGCAGTACTTC.

This clonotype was recorded at least ten times. V and J are TRBV7-2 and TRBJ2-1; 14 nucleotides line up with TRBD2. V lost 2 bases, J lost 4 bases, and 1 base stayed unmatched. Germline CDR1 reads SGHTA; CDR2 reads FQGNSA. The CDR3 totals 16 residues. CDR3 in amino acids: CASSLWTSGRYNEQFF. DNA of the CDR3: TGTGCCAGCAGCTTATGGACTAGCGGGAGGTACAATGAGCAGTTCTTC.

The gene calls are TRBV29-1 and TRBJ2-3; TRBD2 aligns across 10 bases. Trimming took 0 bases from V and 4 from J; bases not matched to a gene: 10. The CDR3 loop spans 17 amino acids. The germline gives CDR1 SQVTM, CDR2 ANQGSEA. CDR3 sequence reads: CSVEDTSGRASADTQYF. DNA of the CDR3: TGCAGCGTTGAAGATACCAGCGGGAGGGCCTCGGCAGATACGCAGTATTTT.

The V call is TRBV12-3 or TRBV12-4, the J call TRBJ2-5; 11 nucleotides align to TRBD1. This CDR3 contains 17 residues. With V trimmed by 2 bases and J by 4 bases, 9 bases remained unmatched. The CDR3 bases are TGTGCCAGCAGTTTAATTGGGACAGGGGGGGATGGAGAGACCCAGTACTTC. Its translation: CASSLIGTGGDGETQYF.

This clonotype appeared a few times. This chain joins TRBV11-1 and TRBJ2-1, with D possibly TRBD2 on 5 matching bases. The CDR3 consists of 18 residues. Trimming pared 5 bases from V and 4 bases from J, leaving 24 bases between. From germline, CDR1 is SGHAT and CDR2 FQDESV (reference sequence). CDR3 DNA: TGTGCCAGCAGCCCACTCCGTATGGAGGCGGTGCCTTACAATGAGCAGTTCTTC. This translates into CASSPLRMEAVPYNEQFF.

V gene TRBV5-3 combines with J gene TRBJ2-2; D possibly corresponds to TRBD2 (5 bases). TRBV5-3 is treated as an ORF (open reading frame) with a function not yet certain. Between the trimmed V and J ends, which lost 9 bases and 9 bases, there was a span of 21 bases. This CDR3 comprises 14 residues. The CDR3: CAMGPGLNSWELFF. For the CDR3, the DNA is TGTGCCATGGGCCCCGGACTCAACTCCTGGGAGCTGTTTTTT.

This clonotype showed up just a few times. The gene calls are TRBV7-3 and TRBJ2-5; D may be TRBD2 (6 bases). The ends were cut back, 5 bases at V and 5 bases at J, with 15 bases in the middle. Germline CDR1 reads SGHTA; CDR2 reads FQGTGA. This CDR3 contains 14 residues. This CDR3 is CASSLRGGLETQYF. As DNA, the CDR3 is TGTGCCAGCAGCCTTCGCGGAGGGTTGGAGACCCAGTACTTC.

In DNA form, the CDR3 reads TGTGCCAGCAGCATTAGCGGGAGGGACAACTACGAGCAGTACTTC. Translated, it gives CASSISGRDNYEQYF. V is TRBV3-1 and J is TRBJ2-7; the match to TRBD2 covers 11 bases. From germline, CDR1 is LGHDT and CDR2 YNNKEL (reference sequence). V shed 5 bases and J 3 bases; nucleotides not matched to a gene: 6. The CDR3 is 15 residues long.

This chain uses TRBV4-1 with TRBJ2-1; 14 bases agree with TRBD2. The CDR3 extends over 17 amino acids. Trimming cost V 0 bases and J 10 bases; bases outside gene matches: 8. Germline V CDR1 and CDR2: MGHRA, YSYEKL. CDR3 in amino acids: CASSQEPGLAGESEQFF. CDR3 bases: TGCGCCAGCAGCCAAGAACCGGGACTAGCGGGAGAATCGGAGCAGTTCTTC.

A few counts support this clonotype. This chain connects TRBV20-1 to TRBJ1-3; D might be TRBD1 (6 bases). The V end was cut by 4 bases, the J end by 4 bases, with 14 bases between. The CDR3 contains 14 residues. Looked up from germline, CDR1 is DFQATT and CDR2 is SNEGSKA (reference sequence). The CDR3 bases are TGCAGTGCTAAGCCGGGGGGCCAAGGAAACACCATATATTTT. It yields the protein CSAKPGGQGNTIYF.

The table lists this clonotype with many counts. The gene calls are TRBV4-2 and TRBJ2-4; a possible D gene is TRBD1 (6 bases). V shed 3 bases and J shed 6 bases, with 15 bases lying between them. Germline-derived CDR1 and CDR2 are LGHNA and YNFKEQ. The CDR3 totals 15 residues. CDR3 sequence reads: CASSQEAGESNIQYF. The CDR3, as DNA: TGTGCCAGCAGCCAGGAGGCAGGGGAATCAAACATTCAGTACTTC.

This clonotype was counted a few times. V gene TRBV15 combines with J gene TRBJ2-1; D possibly corresponds to TRBD2 (5 bases). V was cut by 3 bases and J by 8 bases, with 14 bases left in between. Per germline, CDR1 LNHNV and CDR2 YYDKDF (reference sequence). CDR3 length equals 14 residues. The CDR3: CATSSGPGWDEQFF. The DNA for the CDR3 is TGTGCCACCAGCAGTGGGCCGGGGTGGGATGAGCAGTTCTTC.

This chain joins TRBV25-1 and TRBJ2-5, with 8 bases that match TRBD2. This CDR3 is 15 amino acids long. J lost 4 bases, V lost 11 bases, and 15 bases had no gene match. Germline V gene data show CDR1 as MGHDK and CDR2 as SYGVNS. CDR3: CAPARDGRAGETQYF. The CDR3 DNA reads as TGTGCCCCTGCGCGGGACGGGAGGGCCGGAGAGACCCAGTACTTC.

The rearrangement joins TRBV12-3 or TRBV12-4 to TRBJ2-3; 10 nucleotides line up with TRBD2. This CDR3 contains 15 residues. With 4 bases clipped from V and 2 bases from J, the junction kept 3 bases outside the gene matches. The CDR3 DNA is TGTGCCAGCAGTTCCACTAGCGGGAACACAGATACGCAGTATTTT. Protein sequence: CASSSTSGNTDTQYF.

The chain combines TRBV11-2 with TRBJ1-5; TRBD1 matches 7 bases. After removal of 4 bases from V and 0 bases from J, the junction contained 12 bases not matched to a gene. From germline, CDR1 is SGHAT and CDR2 FQNNGV. This CDR3 is built from 18 residues. The CDR3 region is CASSSDREGFYSNQPQHF. CDR3 in DNA: TGTGCCAGCAGCTCCGACAGGGAAGGTTTTTATAGCAATCAGCCCCAGCATTTT.

This clonotype was seen ten or more times. J is TRBJ2-3 and V is TRBV15, with TRBD1 identical over 9 bases. Trimming took 3 bases from V and 3 from J; bases not matched to a gene: 10. The V gene's germline CDR1 is LNHNV and CDR2 YYDKDF (reference sequence). The CDR3 contains 17 residues. CDR3 nucleotides: TGTGCCACCAGCAGTGTTGAGGGGACAGGGCCGACAGATACGCAGTATTTT. Translated, it gives CATSSVEGTGPTDTQYF.

The sample holds many counts of this clonotype. This chain uses TRBV4-2 with TRBJ2-3; perhaps TRBD2 as D (6 bases). The CDR3 is 14 residues long. Germline CDR1 and CDR2: LGHNA and YNFKEQ. V lost 4 bases, J lost 2 bases, and 10 bases lay in between. The DNA of the CDR3 is TGTGCCAGCAGCCCGGGACTTTACACAGATACGCAGTATTTT. It encodes CASSPGLYTDTQYF.

The sample holds many counts of this clonotype. This rearrangement joins TRBV7-9 to TRBJ1-5; tentatively, D is TRBD1 (5 bases). CDR1 is SEHNR and CDR2 is FQNEAQ in the germline V gene (reference sequence). The CDR3 spans 13 residues. Trimming took off 5 bases at V and 2 bases at J, with 7 bases between the two ends. The CDR3 region has the DNA TGTGCCAGCAGCCCGACAGGCAATCAGCCCCAGCATTTT. Amino acids: CASSPTGNQPQHF.

This clonotype occurred many times. The chain is built from TRBV7-2 and TRBJ1-5; D perhaps matches TRBD1 (6 bases). There are 13 residues in the CDR3. Germline V gene lookup returns CDR1 SGHTA and CDR2 FQGNSA. With 5 bases removed from V and 4 bases from J, the gap between germline ends came to 9 bases. CDR3 protein: CASSLRGNQPQHF. The CDR3 nucleotides are TGTGCCAGCAGCCTCAGGGGAAATCAGCCCCAGCATTTT.